This passage covers 32 T cell receptor beta chains from one sample sequenced in a study of T cells in Graves' hyperthyroidism and ophthalmopathy. Authors of the study amplified TCR beta CDR3 regions from RNA transcripts. Initially, a first-round RT-PCR of the TCR CDR3 employed the HTBI primer set. One entry per CDR3 protein, called by TCRdb with MiXCR from the multiplex PCR reads. The sample lists 550,000 to 650,000 distinct CDR3 sequences, around 15% occurring once. Sequencing was carried out using blood. These receptors all come from a woman aged 40 to 50 with Graves' hyperthyroidism.

Many counts were recorded for this clonotype. The chain uses TRBV3-1 and TRBJ1-1; D is unresolved. Trimming took 3 bases from V and 4 from J, leaving 9 bases between them. CDR1 is LGHDT, CDR2 YNNKEL, per germline (reference sequence). This CDR3 contains 13 residues. In nucleotides, the CDR3 is TGTGCCAGCAGCCAGGGGTGGGGCACTGAAGCTTTCTTT. It codes for CASSQGWGTEAFF.

This clonotype was detected many times. V gene TRBV2 combines with J gene TRBJ2-7, with 8 positions matching TRBD2. The V gene's germline CDR1 is SNHLY and CDR2 FYNNEI. The CDR3 extends over 14 amino acids. J lost 4 bases, V lost 6 bases, and 8 bases had no gene match. For the CDR3, the DNA is TGTGCCAGCAGACTAGCGGAAGGAGGGTACGAGCAGTACTTC. Protein product: CASRLAEGGYEQYF.

This clonotype has a count of ten or more. The J gene is TRBJ1-5, the V gene TRBV20-1; 8 nucleotides agree with TRBD1. V was clipped by 4 bases and J by 7 bases; unmatched bases: 12. In germline, CDR1 is DFQATT, CDR2 SNEGSKA (reference sequence). This CDR3 comprises 15 residues. The CDR3 is CSATRWDRFGQPQHF. The CDR3 nucleotides read TGCAGTGCTACCCGGTGGGACAGGTTTGGCCAGCCCCAGCATTTT.

This clonotype was seen repeatedly, ten times or more. The rearrangement joins TRBV6-1 to TRBJ2-1, with 8 positions matching TRBD2. The CDR3 covers 16 residues. From germline, CDR1 is MNHNS and CDR2 SASEGT. The junction had 6 bases not matched to a gene; V was cut back by 5 bases and J by 0 bases. Written as DNA, the CDR3 is TGTGCCAGCAGTTATCGGGGGGGAAACTCCTACAATGAGCAGTTCTTC. Protein: CASSYRGGNSYNEQFF.

This chain joins TRBV27 and TRBJ2-7; D is tentatively TRBD1 or TRBD2 (7 bases each). Germline V CDR1 and CDR2: MNHEY, SMNVEV (reference sequence). The CDR3 spans 14 residues. V lost 4 bases, J lost 3 bases, and 13 bases lay in between. This CDR3 is CASSSGGGYYEQYF. The CDR3 nucleotides read TGTGCCAGCAGTTCAGGGGGGGGGTACTACGAGCAGTACTTC.

This clonotype showed up many times. The chain carries TRBV7-9 and TRBJ2-6, with D perhaps TRBD1 (5 bases). The V and J ends lost 1 base and 0 bases respectively, with 7 bases between them. The length of the CDR3 is 16 residues. Germline values: CDR1 SEHNR, CDR2 FQNEAQ (reference sequence). In nucleotides, the CDR3 is TGTGCCAGCAGCTTAGAGACAGACTCTGGGGCCAACGTCCTGACTTTC. Amino acids: CASSLETDSGANVLTF.

This clonotype was detected ten times or more. V usage is TRBV14 and J usage is TRBJ2-2, with no clear D. Trimming took off 1 base at V and 4 bases at J, with 10 bases between the two ends. The V gene's germline CDR1 is SGHDN and CDR2 FVKESK. This CDR3 comprises 15 residues. The CDR3 loop is CASSQGVGGTGELFF. CDR3 sequence (DNA): TGTGCCAGCAGCCAAGGCGTCGGCGGCACCGGGGAGCTGTTTTTT.

This clonotype has ten or more counts. The gene calls are TRBV12-3 or TRBV12-4 and TRBJ1-1; D is uncertain. V was pared by 5 bases and J by 4 bases, with 17 bases between. The CDR3 runs to 15 residues. The CDR3 spells CASSRTYNLGTEAFF. In DNA, the CDR3 is TGTGCCAGCAGTCGAACATATAATCTTGGCACTGAAGCTTTCTTT.

In this sample, this clonotype turned up once. The rearrangement joins TRBV3-1 to TRBJ1-2; 8 bases align to TRBD1. The germline V gene has CDR1 LGHDT and CDR2 YNNKEL (reference sequence). J was trimmed by 6 bases and V by 3 bases; bases with no gene match: 9. There are 15 residues in the CDR3. CDR3 bases: TGTGCCAGCAGCCACGCGTCCGGGACAGGCCATGGCTACACCTTC. Its translation: CASSHASGTGHGYTF.

This clonotype was counted many times. The J gene is TRBJ1-2, the V gene TRBV13; tentatively, D is TRBD1 (6 bases). The CDR3 has 12 amino acids. V was cut by 3 bases and J by 6 bases, with 8 bases left in between. Germline CDR1 reads PRHDT; CDR2 reads FYEKMQ (reference sequence). The CDR3 nucleotides are TGTGCCAGCAGCTTGGGGGCAGATGGCTACACCTTC. Its protein product is CASSLGADGYTF.

The table lists this clonotype with many counts. The V gene is TRBV6-1, the J gene TRBJ2-7, with TRBD1 as a possible D gene (5 bases). The CDR3 extends over 15 amino acids. Germline values: CDR1 MNHNS, CDR2 SASEGT. Trimming removed 5 bases at V and 7 bases at J, with 21 bases between. The CDR3 region is CASSYIQGFLGEQYF. CDR3 DNA: TGTGCCAGCAGTTACATCCAGGGTTTCTTGGGTGAGCAGTACTTC.

This clonotype turned up a few times. This chain joins TRBV6-1 and TRBJ1-2, with 7 positions matching TRBD1. CDR1 is MNHNS and CDR2 is SASEGT in the germline V gene. The J segment lost 2 bases and the V segment lost 7 bases, leaving 4 bases of the junction unmatched. The CDR3 spans 13 residues. The CDR3 DNA reads TGTGCCAGCAAAACGGGACAGAACTATGGCTACACCTTC. Its translation: CASKTGQNYGYTF.

This clonotype was seen repeatedly, ten times or more. The chain has TRBV7-2 and TRBJ2-3; D is unclear. V lost 5 bases and J lost 1, with 13 bases in between. CDR1 and CDR2 from the germline V gene are SGHTA and FQGNSA. CDR3 length: 15 residues. The CDR3 spells CASSPISGGTDTQYF. The DNA of the CDR3 is TGTGCCAGCAGCCCAATCTCGGGTGGCACAGATACGCAGTATTTT.

This clonotype was detected many times. The chain links TRBV5-1 to TRBJ2-3; 7 nucleotides agree with TRBD2. The CDR3 is 17 residues long. Germline lookup yields CDR1 SGHRS and CDR2 YFSETQ. V lost 1 base, J lost 6 bases, and 14 bases stayed unmatched. For the CDR3, the DNA is TGCGCCAGCAGCTTGAGGGCTAGCGGCCCGCACGGTGATACGCAGTATTTT. Translating gives CASSLRASGPHGDTQYF.

This clonotype was seen ten or more times. The V call is TRBV2, the J call TRBJ1-5; D gene uncertain. V was cut by 6 bases and J by 4 bases, with 4 bases left in between. Germline V gene lookup returns CDR1 SNHLY and CDR2 FYNNEI. The CDR3 sequence is 11 residues long. The CDR3 region has the DNA TGTGCCAGCAGGCTAAATCAGCCCCAGCATTTT. Amino acids: CASRLNQPQHF.

This clonotype was counted at least ten times. The chain carries TRBV5-1 and TRBJ2-1; tentative D call: TRBD2 (6 bases). Trimming stripped 6 bases from V and 0 bases from J, with 13 bases between. The CDR3 is made up of 15 amino acids. Germline CDR1 SGHRS, CDR2 YFSETQ. The CDR3 DNA sequence: TGCGCCAGCACCCTGACTAGGACCTCCTACAATGAGCAGTTCTTC. Amino acid sequence: CASTLTRTSYNEQFF.

In its sample, this clonotype was seen many times. The rearrangement links TRBV28 to TRBJ1-2, with D unclear. Germline V CDR1 and CDR2: MDHEN, SYDVKM. CDR3 length: 12 residues. V lost 7 bases to trimming and J lost 3 bases, with 9 bases between them. The DNA for the CDR3 is TGTGCCAGCACGGAGGGATACTATGGCTACACCTTC. It translates to CASTEGYYGYTF.

The chain combines TRBV19 with TRBJ2-7; no definite D call. The V and J ends lost 3 bases and 4 bases respectively, with 10 bases between them. CDR1 and CDR2 from the germline V gene are LNHDA and SQIVND (reference sequence). The CDR3 consists of 13 residues. CDR3 sequence: CASSIADKYEQYF. The CDR3 DNA follows: TGTGCCAGTAGTATCGCCGACAAGTACGAGCAGTACTTC.

The V gene is TRBV4-1, the J gene TRBJ2-7; 7 bases are shared with TRBD2. J gave up 6 bases and V 4 bases, and 9 bases lay outside the gene matches. The CDR3 has 14 residues. The V gene's germline CDR1 is MGHRA and CDR2 YSYEKL. The CDR3 nucleotides read TGCGCCAGCAGCCCCCGGGACTACAACTCCGAGCAGTACTTC. Its protein is CASSPRDYNSEQYF.

The chain couples TRBV5-1 to TRBJ1-2; TRBD1 is a possible D gene (6 bases). Trimming removed 4 bases from V and 4 bases from J, with 14 bases in between. Germline V gives CDR1 SGHRS, CDR2 YFSETQ. The CDR3 runs to 14 residues. The CDR3 sequence: CASSRPGGPYGYTF. CDR3 sequence (DNA): TGCGCCAGCAGCCGTCCGGGGGGCCCCTATGGCTACACCTTC. Full variable domain (remainder filled in from reference TRBV5-1 and TRBJ1-2): KAGVTQTPRYLIKTRGQQVTLSCSPISGHRSVSWYQQTPGQGLQFLFEYFSETQRNKGNFPGRFSGRQFSNSRSEMNVSTLELGDSALYLCASSRPGGPYGYTFGSGTRLTVV.

This chain links TRBV6-9 with TRBJ1-5; the D gene is possibly TRBD1 (5 bases). Germline V lookup: CDR1 MNHGY, CDR2 SVAAGI. V was shortened by 4 bases and J by 0 bases, with 10 bases between the two germline ends. The CDR3 consists of 15 residues. CDR3 in DNA: TGTGCCAGCAGTTTTTCGACAGATAGCAATCAGCCCCAGCATTTT. It encodes CASSFSTDSNQPQHF.

This clonotype was counted a few times. This chain joins TRBV5-5 and TRBJ2-1; D is uncertain. The CDR3 length is 13 residues. CDR1 SGHKS and CDR2 YYEKEE come from the germline V gene (reference sequence). V was cut by 6 bases and J by 9 bases, with 16 bases left in between. In nucleotides, the CDR3 is TGTGCCAGCAAAAAGGGAATATCAATTGAGCAGTTCTTC. This codes for CASKKGISIEQFF.

Comments on this clonotype: One junction end disagrees with the germline gene, perhaps due to a read error. The genes are TRBV5-5 and TRBJ2-7, with D possibly being TRBD1 (6 bases). The CDR3 sequence is 13 residues long. Germline values: CDR1 SGHKS, CDR2 YYEKEE (reference sequence). The CDR3 DNA is TGTGCCAGCAGTATTTTGACAGGTTCCGAGCGGTACTTC. Protein sequence: CASSILTGSERYF.

Concerning this clonotype: A much larger clone is a single base away; this may be a read error. The chain is built from TRBV20-1 and TRBJ2-1, with 7 nucleotides matching TRBD2. J gave up 8 bases and V 7 bases, and 17 bases lay outside the gene matches. This CDR3 contains 15 residues. CDR1 and CDR2 from the germline V gene are DFQATT and SNEGSKA (reference sequence). The CDR3 bases are TGCAGTGTCATCACCCCACTAGCGAGAGTCGATGAGCAGTTCTTC. It specifies CSVITPLARVDEQFF.

On this clonotype itself: With a much larger clone just one base away, this may be a read error. The gene calls are TRBV27 and TRBJ1-1; D gene ambiguous. CDR1 MNHEY and CDR2 SMNVEV come from the germline V gene (reference sequence). Trimming cost V 2 bases and J 4 bases, with 14 bases left between them. The CDR3 runs to 15 residues. DNA for the CDR3: TGTGCCAGCAGTTTAAGGTCGGCCAGTCTCACTGAAGCTTTCTTT. It yields the protein CASSLRSASLTEAFF.

In this sample, this clonotype turned up many times. The chain joins TRBV10-3 to TRBJ2-7, with 7 bases fitting TRBD1. Losses at the gene ends were 4 bases for V and 4 bases for J; bases not matched to a gene: 16. The CDR3 sequence is 17 residues long. Germline assignment: CDR1 ENHRY and CDR2 SYGVKD. CDR3 loop: CAISAGTDPILKYEQYF. The CDR3 DNA is TGTGCCATCAGTGCAGGGACAGACCCTATTCTGAAATACGAGCAGTACTTC.

Worth noting for this clonotype: One junction end does not reproduce the germline sequence, and a read error may be involved. The V and J genes are TRBV29-1 and TRBJ1-1; D unresolved. Germline values: CDR1 SQVTM, CDR2 ANQGSEA. CDR3 length equals 12 residues. CDR3 in DNA: TGCAGCGTTATGTTGGCGACCCTCGAAGCTTCCTTT. Its protein product is CSVMLATLEASF.

This chain uses TRBV20-1 with TRBJ2-1; the match to TRBD2 covers 13 bases. Germline V CDR1 and CDR2: DFQATT, SNEGSKA (reference sequence). CDR3 length: 16 residues. With V trimmed by 2 bases and J by 10 bases, 11 bases remained unmatched. CDR3 DNA: TGCAGTGCTAGATACACCGGGACTAGCGGGATTGAGGAGCAGTTCTTC. Encoded protein: CSARYTGTSGIEEQFF.

This clonotype was seen at least ten times. This sequence joins TRBV6-2 or TRBV6-3 and TRBJ2-1; D call uncertain. V was clipped by 5 bases and J by 0 bases, with 14 bases between them. Germline V gene sequence: CDR1 MNHEY, CDR2 SVGEGT. CDR3 size: 16 residues. The CDR3 is CASSPQSPYSYNEQFF. The DNA for the CDR3 is TGTGCCAGCAGTCCCCAAAGTCCTTACTCCTACAATGAGCAGTTCTTC.

This clonotype was seen only a few times. The chain couples TRBV9 to TRBJ2-1; TRBD2 agrees at 8 bases. The germline gives CDR1 SGDLS, CDR2 YYNGEE. V lost 4 bases, J lost 1 base, and 13 bases stayed unmatched. CDR3 size: 18 residues. The CDR3 DNA reads as TGTGCCAGCAGCCAAGGTTTGCCTAGCGGGCTTTCCTACAATGAGCAGTTCTTC. It codes for CASSQGLPSGLSYNEQFF.

With regard to this clonotype: The conserved phenylalanine or tryptophan normally closing the CDR3 is absent here, so this likely arose from a read error. The chain joins TRBV6-2 or TRBV6-3 to TRBJ1-1; TRBD1 matches 8 bases. V lost 7 bases and J lost 4; bases outside the gene matches: 5. The germline gives CDR1 MNHEY, CDR2 SVGEGT. This CDR3 region has 13 residues. The CDR3: CASTGDRLTEAFL. Written as DNA, the CDR3 is TGTGCCAGCACCGGGGACAGGCTCACTGAAGCTTTCCTT.

This clonotype appeared once. The chain joins TRBV20-1 to TRBJ1-6, with TRBD1 matching over 11 bases. With 4 bases clipped from V and 7 bases from J, the junction kept 3 bases outside the gene matches. Germline V CDR1 and CDR2: DFQATT, SNEGSKA (reference sequence). The CDR3 contains 14 residues. CDR3 in DNA: TGCAGTGCTAAAGGGACAGGGGGGAATTCACCCCTCCACTTT. Residues: CSAKGTGGNSPLHF.